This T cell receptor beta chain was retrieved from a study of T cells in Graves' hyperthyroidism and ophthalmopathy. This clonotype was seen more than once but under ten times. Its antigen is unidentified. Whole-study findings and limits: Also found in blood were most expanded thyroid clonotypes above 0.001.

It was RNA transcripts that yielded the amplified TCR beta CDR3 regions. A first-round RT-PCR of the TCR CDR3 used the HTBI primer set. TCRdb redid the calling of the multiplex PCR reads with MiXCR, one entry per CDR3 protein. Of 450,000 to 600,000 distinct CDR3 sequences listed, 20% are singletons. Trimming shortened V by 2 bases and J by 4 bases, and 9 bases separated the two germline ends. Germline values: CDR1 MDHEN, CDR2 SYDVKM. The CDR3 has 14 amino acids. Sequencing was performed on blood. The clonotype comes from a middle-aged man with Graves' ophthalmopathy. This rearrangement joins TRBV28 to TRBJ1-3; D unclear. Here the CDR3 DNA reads TGTGCCAGCAGTTTAATTGGGTCCGGAAACACCATATATTTT. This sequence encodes CASSLIGSGNTIYF.